Only a few counts were recorded for the clone carrying this T cell receptor beta chain. Assay: immunoSEQ multiplex PCR; the TCRdb copy retains only in-frame clones and omits some. The sample carries about 15,000 clones, more than 85% recorded once. The regulatory T cell sort gate was CD4+CD25hiCD127low/negative. This sample is part of a study of B cell selection in AIRE deficiency. After removal of 1 base from V and 9 bases from J, the junction contained 22 bases not matched to a gene. Germline loops: CDR1 SEHNR, CDR2 FQNEAQ (reference sequence). The CDR3 sequence is 19 residues long. The sequencing sample was made of Tregs sorted from PBMCs. This TCR derives from a human donor with AIRE deficiency. V usage is TRBV7-9 and J usage is TRBJ2-7, with 9 bases fitting TRBD1. CDR3 DNA: TGTGCCAGCAGCTTAGTAGCCGGGACAGGGCCTCTAATTCCCCTCGTGCAGTACTTC. As protein: CASSLVAGTGPLIPLVQYF.